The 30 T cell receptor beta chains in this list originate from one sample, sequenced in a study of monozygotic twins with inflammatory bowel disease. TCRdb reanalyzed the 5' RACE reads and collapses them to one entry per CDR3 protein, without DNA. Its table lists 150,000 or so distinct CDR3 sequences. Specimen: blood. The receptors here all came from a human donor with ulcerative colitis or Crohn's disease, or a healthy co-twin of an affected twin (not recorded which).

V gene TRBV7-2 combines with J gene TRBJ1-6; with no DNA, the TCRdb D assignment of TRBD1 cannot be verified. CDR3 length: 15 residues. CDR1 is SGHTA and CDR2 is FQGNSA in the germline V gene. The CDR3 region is CASSLDGTANSPLHF.

CDR3 sequence reads: CASRMVAGGASYNEQFF. The rearrangement uses TRBV6-1 and TRBJ2-1; TCRdb lists TRBD2, though no DNA is available to test this call. This CDR3 comprises 17 residues. Germline loops: CDR1 MNHNS, CDR2 SASEGT.

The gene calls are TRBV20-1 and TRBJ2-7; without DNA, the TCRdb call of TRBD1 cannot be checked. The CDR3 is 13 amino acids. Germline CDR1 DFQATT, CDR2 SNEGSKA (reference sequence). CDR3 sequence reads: CSATRQGLFEQYF.

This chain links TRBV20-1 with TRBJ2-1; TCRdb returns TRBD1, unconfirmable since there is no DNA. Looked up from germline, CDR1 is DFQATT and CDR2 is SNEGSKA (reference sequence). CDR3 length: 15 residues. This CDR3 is CSARDGSRVGNEQFF.

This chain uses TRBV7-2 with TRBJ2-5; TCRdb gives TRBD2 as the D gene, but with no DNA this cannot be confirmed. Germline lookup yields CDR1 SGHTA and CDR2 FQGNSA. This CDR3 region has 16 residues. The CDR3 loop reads CASSLVRGSARETQYF.

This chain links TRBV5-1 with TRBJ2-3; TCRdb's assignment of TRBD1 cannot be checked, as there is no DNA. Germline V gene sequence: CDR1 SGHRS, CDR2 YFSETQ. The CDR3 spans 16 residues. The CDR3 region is CASSLITGSRTDTQYF.

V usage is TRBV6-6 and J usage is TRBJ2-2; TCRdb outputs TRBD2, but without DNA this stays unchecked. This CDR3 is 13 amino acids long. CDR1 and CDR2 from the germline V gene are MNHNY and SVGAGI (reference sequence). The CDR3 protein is CANRPGGTGELFF.

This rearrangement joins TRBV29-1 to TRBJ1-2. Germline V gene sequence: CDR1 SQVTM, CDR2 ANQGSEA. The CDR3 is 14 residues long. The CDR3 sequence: CSAEVVGADYGYTF.

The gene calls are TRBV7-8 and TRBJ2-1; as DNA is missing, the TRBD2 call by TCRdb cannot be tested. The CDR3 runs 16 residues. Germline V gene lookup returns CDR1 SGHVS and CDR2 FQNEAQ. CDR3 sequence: CASSLAGGRGENEQFF. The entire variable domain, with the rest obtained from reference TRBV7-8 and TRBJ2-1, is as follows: GAGVSQSPRYKVAKRGQDVALRCDPISGHVSLFWYQQALGQGPEFLTYFQNEAQLDKSGLPSDRFFAERPEGSVSTLKIQRTQQEDSAVYLCASSLAGGRGENEQFFGPGTRLTVL.

The CDR3 reads CASSLEGFANYGYTF. The chain uses TRBV11-2 and TRBJ1-2. Germline V gene sequence: CDR1 SGHAT, CDR2 FQNNGV. This CDR3 spans 15 amino acids.

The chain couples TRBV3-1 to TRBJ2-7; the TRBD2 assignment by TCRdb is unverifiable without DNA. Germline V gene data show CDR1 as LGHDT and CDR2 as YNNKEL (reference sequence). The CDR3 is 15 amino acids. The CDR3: CASSTPGTKSHEQYF.

CDR3 loop: CASSTPGQASNQPQHF. The genes are TRBV19 and TRBJ1-5; TCRdb reports TRBD1, a call that lacks DNA to check it against. Germline assignment: CDR1 LNHDA and CDR2 SQIVND (reference sequence). The CDR3 length is 16 residues.

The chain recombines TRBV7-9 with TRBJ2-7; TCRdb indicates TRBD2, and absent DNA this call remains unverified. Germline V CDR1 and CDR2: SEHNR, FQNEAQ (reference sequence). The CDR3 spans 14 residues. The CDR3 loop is CASSLGLAGWEQYF.

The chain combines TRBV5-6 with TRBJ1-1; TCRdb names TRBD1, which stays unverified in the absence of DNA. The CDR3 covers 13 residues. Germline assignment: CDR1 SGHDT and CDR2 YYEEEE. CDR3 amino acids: CASSLGDHTEAFF.

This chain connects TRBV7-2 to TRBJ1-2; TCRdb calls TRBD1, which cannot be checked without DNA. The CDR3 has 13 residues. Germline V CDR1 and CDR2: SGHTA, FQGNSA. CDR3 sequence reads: CASSFGQAYGYTF.

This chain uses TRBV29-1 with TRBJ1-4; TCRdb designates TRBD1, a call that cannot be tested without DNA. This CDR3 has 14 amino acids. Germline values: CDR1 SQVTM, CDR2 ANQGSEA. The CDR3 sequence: CSGSTGAPNEKLFF.

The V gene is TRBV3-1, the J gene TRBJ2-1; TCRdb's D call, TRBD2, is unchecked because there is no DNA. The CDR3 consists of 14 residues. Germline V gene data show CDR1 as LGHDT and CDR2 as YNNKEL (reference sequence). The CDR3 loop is CATSGLSSYNEQFF.

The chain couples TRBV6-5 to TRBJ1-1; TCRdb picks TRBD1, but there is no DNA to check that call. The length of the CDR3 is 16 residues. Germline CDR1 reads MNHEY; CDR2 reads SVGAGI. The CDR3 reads CASSYSMRGTMLGAFF.

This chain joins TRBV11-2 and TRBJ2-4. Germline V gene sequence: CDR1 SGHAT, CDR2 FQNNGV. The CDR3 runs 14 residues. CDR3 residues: CASSLGLGKNIQYF.

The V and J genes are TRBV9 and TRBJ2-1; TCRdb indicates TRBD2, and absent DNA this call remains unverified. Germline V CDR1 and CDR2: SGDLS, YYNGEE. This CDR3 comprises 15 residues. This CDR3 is CASSLGLAGGNEQFF.

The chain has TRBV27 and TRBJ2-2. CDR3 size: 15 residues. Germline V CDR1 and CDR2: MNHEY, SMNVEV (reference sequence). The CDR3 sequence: CASTPTRPNTGELFF.

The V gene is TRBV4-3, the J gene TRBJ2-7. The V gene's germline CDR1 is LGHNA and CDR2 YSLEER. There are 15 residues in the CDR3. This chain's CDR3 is CASSQEASNSYEQYF.

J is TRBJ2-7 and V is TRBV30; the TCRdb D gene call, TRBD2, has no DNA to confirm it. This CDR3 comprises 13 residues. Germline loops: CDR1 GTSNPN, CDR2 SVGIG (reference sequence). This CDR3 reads CAWAWSGYYEQYF. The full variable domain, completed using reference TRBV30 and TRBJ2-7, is SQTIHQWPATLVQPVGSPLSLECTVEGTSNPNLYWYRQAAGRGLQLLFYSVGIGQISSEVPQNLSASRPQDRQFILSSKKLLLSDSGFYLCAWAWSGYYEQYFGPGTRLTVT.

The CDR3 is CASSYTRGELRNSPLHF. This chain uses TRBV6-5 with TRBJ1-6; with no DNA, the TCRdb D assignment of TRBD1 cannot be verified. The CDR3 contains 17 residues. The germline V gene has CDR1 MNHEY and CDR2 SVGAGI.

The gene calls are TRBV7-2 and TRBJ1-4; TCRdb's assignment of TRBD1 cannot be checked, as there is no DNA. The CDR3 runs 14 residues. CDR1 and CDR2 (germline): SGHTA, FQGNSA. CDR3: CASSLARGAEKLFF. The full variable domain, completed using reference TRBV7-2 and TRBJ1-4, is GAGVSQSPSNKVTEKGKDVELRCDPISGHTALYWYRQSLGQGLEFLIYFQGNSAPDKSGLPSDRFSAERTGGSVSTLTIQRTQQEDSAVYLCASSLARGAEKLFFGSGTQLSVL.

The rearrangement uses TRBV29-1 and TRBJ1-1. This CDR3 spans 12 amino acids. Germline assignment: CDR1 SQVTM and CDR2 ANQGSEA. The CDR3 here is CSVTKGLAEAFF. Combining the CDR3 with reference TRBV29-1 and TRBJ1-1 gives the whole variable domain SAVISQKPSRDICQRGTSLTIQCQVDSQVTMMFWYRQQPGQSLTLIATANQGSEATYESGFVIDKFPISRPNLTFSTLTVSNMSPEDSSIYLCSVTKGLAEAFFGQGTRLTVV.

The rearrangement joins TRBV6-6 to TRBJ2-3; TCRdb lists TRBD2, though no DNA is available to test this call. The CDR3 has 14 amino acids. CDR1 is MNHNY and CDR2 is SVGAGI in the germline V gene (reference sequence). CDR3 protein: CASRLAGSTDTQYF.

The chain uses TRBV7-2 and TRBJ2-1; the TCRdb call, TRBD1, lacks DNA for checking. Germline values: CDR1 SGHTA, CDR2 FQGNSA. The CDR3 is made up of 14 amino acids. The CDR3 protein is CASSLVATGNEQFF. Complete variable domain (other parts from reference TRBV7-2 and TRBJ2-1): GAGVSQSPSNKVTEKGKDVELRCDPISGHTALYWYRQSLGQGLEFLIYFQGNSAPDKSGLPSDRFSAERTGGSVSTLTIQRTQQEDSAVYLCASSLVATGNEQFFGPGTRLTVL.

CDR3: CSARGGDREYNEQFF. J is TRBJ2-1 and V is TRBV20-1; there is no DNA to check the TCRdb D call of TRBD1. CDR1 is DFQATT, CDR2 SNEGSKA, per germline (reference sequence). This CDR3 is built from 15 residues.

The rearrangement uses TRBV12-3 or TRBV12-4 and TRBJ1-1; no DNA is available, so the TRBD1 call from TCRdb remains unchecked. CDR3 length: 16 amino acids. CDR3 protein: CASSSQQGRGNTEAFF.